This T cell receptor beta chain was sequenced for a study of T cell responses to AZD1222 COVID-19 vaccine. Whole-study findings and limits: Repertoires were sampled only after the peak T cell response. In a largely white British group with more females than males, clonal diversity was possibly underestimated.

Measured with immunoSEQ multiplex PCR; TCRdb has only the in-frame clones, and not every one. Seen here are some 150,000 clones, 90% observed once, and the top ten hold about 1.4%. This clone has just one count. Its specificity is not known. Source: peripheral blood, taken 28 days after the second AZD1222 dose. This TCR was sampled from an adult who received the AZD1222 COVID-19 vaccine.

The CDR3 coding sequence is TGTGCCAGTAGTAGTAGGGGACAGAAATCCTACGAGCAGTACTTC. It codes for CASSSRGQKSYEQYF. The chain uses TRBV19 and TRBJ2-7, with 7 bases aligning to TRBD1. The CDR3 loop spans 15 amino acids. Germline CDR1 and CDR2: LNHDA and SQIVND (reference sequence). The ends lost 4 bases at V and 1 base at J; junction bases unmatched: 7. The full variable domain, in which reference TRBV19 and TRBJ2-7 provide the parts outside the CDR3, is DGGITQSPKYLFRKEGQNVTLSCEQNLNHDAMYWYRQDPGQGLRLIYYSQIVNDFQKGDIAEGYSVSREKKESFPLTVTSAQKNPTAFYLCASSSRGQKSYEQYFGPGTRLTVT.